This T cell receptor beta chain was sequenced in a study of control samples from healthy donors and cancer patients. Trimming pared 0 bases from V and 10 bases from J, leaving 10 bases between. This CDR3 has 13 amino acids. Germline assignment: CDR1 LGHNT and CDR2 FRNRAP. Sequencing was performed with immunoSEQ multiplex PCR; in TCRdb, only in-frame clones are kept and a portion is missing. The table records around 180,000 clones, around 92% of them present only once. The sequenced sample consisted of blood. The receptor's source is a woman between 40 and 55 years old in good health. The V gene is TRBV12-5, the J gene TRBJ2-1; D is uncertain. For the CDR3, the DNA is TGTGCTAGTGGTTTGGTAGTAGGGTCCGAGCAGTTCTTC. Its protein is CASGLVVGSEQFF.